A single sample is the source of the 27 T cell receptor beta chains below, sequenced in a study. Via MiXCR, TCRdb re-called the 5' RACE reads, giving one row per CDR3 protein. The sample consists of tens of thousands of distinct CDR3 sequences, approximately 28% of them appearing once. Sample: tumor-infiltrating memory CD4+ T cells sorted from the breast tumor. The subset is: memory CD4+ T cells, CD4+CD45RO+CD25-. These receptors were obtained from a female donor with breast cancer.

The chain carries TRBV5-4 and TRBJ2-3, with D uncertain. Trimming removed 0 bases from V and 2 bases from J, with 7 bases in between. Germline lookup yields CDR1 SGHNT and CDR2 YYREEE (reference sequence). There are 14 residues in the CDR3. CDR3 sequence: CASSLGQTTDTQYF. Written as DNA, the CDR3 is TGTGCCAGCAGCTTGGGCCAGACCACAGATACGCAGTATTTT.

This clonotype has just one count. A much larger clone lies a single base off, so this may be a read error. This chain connects TRBV7-6 to TRBJ2-2; D uncertain. This CDR3 comprises 14 residues. V was trimmed by 11 bases and J by 4 bases, leaving 17 bases between them. CDR1 and CDR2 (germline): SGHVS, FNYEAQ. CDR3 bases: TGTGCCGGCGCACAGAGGACCGGCACCGGGGAGCTGTTTTTT. Translating gives CAGAQRTGTGELFF. The full variable domain, completed using reference TRBV7-6 and TRBJ2-2, is GAGVSQSPRYKVTKRGQDVALRCDPISGHVSLYWYRQALGQGPEFLTYFNYEAQQDKSGLPNDRFSAERPEGSISTLTIQRTEQRDSAMYRCAGAQRTGTGELFFGEGSRLTVL.

This clonotype occurred a few times. The junction does not match germline at one end; this may be a read error. The chain employs TRBV7-7 and TRBJ2-5, with D possibly being TRBD2 (5 bases). CDR3 size: 13 residues. Per germline, CDR1 SSHAT and CDR2 FNYEAQ (reference sequence). As DNA, the CDR3 is TGTGCTAGCAGCTCTCAGGACTTTGAGACCCAGTACTTC. Its protein product is CASSSQDFETQYF.

Turning to this clonotype: Because it lacks the conserved phenylalanine or tryptophan at the end, this CDR3 is likely a read error. The chain employs TRBV4-1 and TRBJ2-7, with D possibly matching TRBD1 (6 bases). CDR3 length: 12 residues. CDR1 and CDR2 (germline): MGHRA, YSYEKL. Trimming left V 6 bases short and J 3 bases short, with 9 bases between. CDR3 nucleotide sequence: TGCGCCAGCAGTTTCAGGGGCTACGAGCAGTACATC. Residues: CASSFRGYEQYI.

There are a few counts of this clonotype. This chain joins TRBV6-2 or TRBV6-3 and TRBJ2-7; D is undetermined. The V gene's germline CDR1 is MNHEY and CDR2 SVGEGT. V shed 0 bases and J shed 1 base, with 7 bases lying between them. CDR3 length equals 14 residues. CDR3 sequence reads: CASSYSGSSYEQYF. In DNA, the CDR3 is TGTGCCAGCAGTTACTCGGGCAGTTCCTACGAGCAGTACTTC.

This clonotype was observed many times. The chain uses TRBV12-3 or TRBV12-4 and TRBJ2-7; D is undetermined. This CDR3 is 13 amino acids long. V lost 1 base and J 4 bases, leaving 8 bases between the germline ends. CDR3 residues: CASSLGHGYEQYF. CDR3 DNA: TGTGCCAGCAGTTTAGGTCATGGGTACGAGCAGTACTTC.

A remark on this clonotype: Just one base apart from a much larger clone, this may be a read error. In this CDR3 the conserved last residue, phenylalanine or tryptophan, is missing, so a read error is likely. The V gene is TRBV20-1, the J gene TRBJ2-3, with TRBD2 identical over 9 bases. The length of the CDR3 is 15 residues. The V gene end was trimmed by 5 bases and the J gene end by 1 base; junction bases not matched to a gene: 7. CDR1 and CDR2 from the germline V gene are DFQATT and SNEGSKA (reference sequence). CDR3 sequence reads: CSAALREGGTDTQYS. The CDR3 DNA sequence: TGCAGTGCTGCCCTGCGGGAGGGGGGCACAGATACGCAGTATTCT.

This chain connects TRBV7-2 to TRBJ2-7; possibly TRBD2 for D (6 bases). The CDR3 contains 14 residues. Germline lookup yields CDR1 SGHTA and CDR2 FQGNSA. Trimming took 1 base from V and 6 from J, leaving 13 bases between them. CDR3: CASSLGTAGVEQYF. DNA for the CDR3: TGTGCCAGCAGCTTAGGCACAGCGGGCGTCGAGCAGTACTTC.

The chain has TRBV5-1 and TRBJ2-1; 16 bases line up with TRBD2. V dropped 6 bases and J dropped 1; count of bases not matched to a gene: 4. Germline CDR1 reads SGHRS; CDR2 reads YFSETQ. The CDR3 has 17 amino acids. The CDR3 bases are TGCGCCAGCACCGGGACTAGCGGGGGGGAGTCCTACAATGAGCAGTTCTTC. Translation gives CASTGTSGGESYNEQFF.

The genes are TRBV7-9 and TRBJ2-7, with D tentatively TRBD1 (9 bases). V lost 2 bases and J lost 1, with 27 bases in between. The CDR3 runs to 20 residues. From germline, CDR1 is SEHNR and CDR2 FQNEAQ (reference sequence). This chain's CDR3 is CASSLQPGQGTERESYEQYF. The CDR3, as DNA: TGTGCCAGCAGCTTACAGCCGGGACAGGGTACCGAGCGGGAGTCCTACGAGCAGTACTTC.

J is TRBJ1-6 and V is TRBV20-1; D perhaps matches TRBD1 (5 bases). Germline assignment: CDR1 DFQATT and CDR2 SNEGSKA (reference sequence). Between the trimmed V and J ends, which lost 6 bases and 7 bases, there was a span of 19 bases. This CDR3 is built from 15 residues. The CDR3 nucleotides read TGCAGTGCACAGAACCCGGGACTTTCGAATTCACCCCTCCACTTT. This encodes CSAQNPGLSNSPLHF.

The chain joins TRBV12-3 or TRBV12-4 to TRBJ1-1; D is unresolved. Trimming took 6 bases from V and 1 from J, leaving 12 bases between them. The CDR3 spans 14 residues. The CDR3 sequence: CASSPTQENTEAFF. CDR3 DNA: TGTGCCAGCAGCCCTACCCAAGAGAACACTGAAGCTTTCTTT.

Comments on this clonotype: The junction shows a germline mismatch at one end, possibly a read error. This sequence joins TRBV5-1 and TRBJ2-2; TRBD1 matches at 9 bases. The CDR3 is 15 amino acids. CDR1 is SGHRS, CDR2 YFSETQ, per germline. The CDR3 here is CASSLEGQGTVELFF. The CDR3 nucleotides read TGCGCCAGCAGCTTGGAGGGACAGGGAACCGTGGAGCTGTTTTTT.

This clonotype was detected a few times. The DNA for the CDR3 is TGTGCCAGCAATCCAGGGGACTATGGCTACACCTTC. Translating gives CASNPGDYGYTF. This rearrangement joins TRBV12-3 or TRBV12-4 to TRBJ1-2, with D perhaps TRBD1 (6 bases). V gave up 7 bases and J gave up 3 bases, with 9 bases separating them. This CDR3 is 12 amino acids long.

This clonotype was counted ten times or more. This chain links TRBV20-1 with TRBJ2-2; 7 nucleotides match TRBD1. This CDR3 comprises 12 residues. The V and J ends lost 6 bases and 6 bases, in that order; junction bases with no gene match: 4. The germline V gene has CDR1 DFQATT and CDR2 SNEGSKA (reference sequence). As DNA, the CDR3 is TGCAGTGCCCCCGACAGGGCCGGGGAGCTGTTTTTT. Its translation: CSAPDRAGELFF.

At least ten counts were recorded for this clonotype. The V call is TRBV27, the J call TRBJ2-7; 10 nucleotides align to TRBD1. The trim removed 6 bases at V and 5 bases at J, leaving 10 bases unmatched. Germline loops: CDR1 MNHEY, CDR2 SMNVEV (reference sequence). CDR3 length: 15 amino acids. CDR3 nucleotides: TGTGCCAGCAGCCTCATCGGGACAGGGGTCAACGAGCAGTACTTC. It yields the protein CASSLIGTGVNEQYF.

This clonotype came up a few times. The chain uses TRBV6-6 and TRBJ1-2; 8 positions match TRBD1. The CDR3 has 13 residues. CDR1 MNHNY and CDR2 SVGAGI come from the germline V gene (reference sequence). V lost 6 bases and J lost 5; bases outside the gene matches: 5. The DNA of the CDR3 is TGTGCCAGCAGATCCAGGACAGGGTATGGCTACACCTTC. It codes for CASRSRTGYGYTF.

J is TRBJ1-5 and V is TRBV7-6; 7 bases agree with TRBD1. CDR3 length equals 13 residues. With V trimmed by 5 bases and J by 9 bases, 7 bases remained unmatched. Germline loops: CDR1 SGHVS, CDR2 FNYEAQ. Here the CDR3 reads CASSHRQGGPQHF. In nucleotides, the CDR3 is TGTGCCAGCAGCCACCGACAGGGTGGGCCCCAGCATTTT. Full variable domain (remainder filled in from reference TRBV7-6 and TRBJ1-5): GAGVSQSPRYKVTKRGQDVALRCDPISGHVSLYWYRQALGQGPEFLTYFNYEAQQDKSGLPNDRFSAERPEGSISTLTIQRTEQRDSAMYRCASSHRQGGPQHFGDGTRLSIL.

V and J are TRBV9 and TRBJ1-5; D gene unclear. The CDR3 has 15 amino acids. Germline CDR1 and CDR2: SGDLS and YYNGEE. The V end lost 6 bases, the J end lost 2 bases, and 15 bases lay between the germline ends. The CDR3 region is CASKGRPQGNQPQHF. CDR3 nucleotide sequence: TGTGCCAGCAAAGGACGGCCGCAAGGCAATCAGCCCCAGCATTTT.

The chain has TRBV4-3 and TRBJ2-3, with 8 nucleotides matching TRBD1. Germline V gene sequence: CDR1 LGHNA, CDR2 YSLEER. V lost 1 base and J lost 3; bases outside the gene matches: 6. This CDR3 has 16 residues. The CDR3 DNA reads TGCGCCAGCAGCCAAGGGTCAGGGGGCGATACAGATACGCAGTATTTT. This encodes CASSQGSGGDTDTQYF.

The V and J genes are TRBV29-1 and TRBJ1-5, with D unresolved. The V end was cut by 4 bases, the J end by 8 bases, with 21 bases between. The CDR3 length is 15 residues. Germline CDR1 and CDR2: SQVTM and ANQGSEA. The CDR3 DNA follows: TGCAGCGTTGTATTACCGGGATATGGTGTAGAGCCCCAGCATTTT. It translates to CSVVLPGYGVEPQHF.

V and J are TRBV23-1 and TRBJ2-7; D is perhaps TRBD1 (6 bases). TRBV23-1 is designated an ORF whose function remains uncertain. This CDR3 spans 16 amino acids. The germline V and J ends were trimmed by 3 bases and 4 bases, with 19 bases remaining between them. The DNA for the CDR3 is TGCGCCAGCAGTCATGGCTGGACAGTCCTAGGGTACGAGCAGTACTTC. Translation: CASSHGWTVLGYEQYF.

To note about this clonotype: The junction shows a germline mismatch at one end, possibly a read error. The chain has TRBV5-1 and TRBJ2-1; 8 bases fit TRBD2. CDR1 is SGHRS and CDR2 is YFSETQ in the germline V gene. The CDR3 is 14 amino acids. This CDR3 reads CASSRELAANKQFF. The CDR3 DNA reads TGCGCCAGCAGCAGGGAACTAGCGGCCAATAAGCAGTTCTTC.

On this clonotype itself: This may be a read error: a much more frequent sequence differs by one nucleotide. As DNA, the CDR3 is TGCGCCAGCGGCCCCTCGACAGGGAGGGGACGAGAGACCCAGTACTTC. Translated: CASGPSTGRGRETQYF. The chain is built from TRBV5-1 and TRBJ2-5; D is possibly TRBD1 or TRBD2 (7 bases each). This CDR3 comprises 16 residues. Germline CDR1 SGHRS, CDR2 YFSETQ. Trimming removed 7 bases from V and 4 bases from J, with 23 bases in between.

This clonotype occurred many times. The chain couples TRBV4-1 to TRBJ2-7; TRBD2 might be the D (6 bases). V shed 5 bases and J shed 0 bases, with 11 bases lying between them. This CDR3 spans 14 amino acids. Per germline, CDR1 MGHRA and CDR2 YSYEKL. CDR3 DNA sequence: TGCGCCAGCAGCACTATAGCGGACTCCTACGAGCAGTACTTC. Translation: CASSTIADSYEQYF.

The V and J genes are TRBV6-2 or TRBV6-3 and TRBJ2-3; D is possibly TRBD2 (5 bases). Germline CDR1 reads MNHEY; CDR2 reads SVGEGT. The CDR3 consists of 17 residues. V lost 0 bases and J lost 0, with 13 bases in between. The CDR3 loop is CASSYSTGRGSTDTQYF. CDR3 bases: TGTGCCAGCAGTTACTCGACTGGACGGGGTAGCACAGATACGCAGTATTTT.

In regard to this clonotype: Relative to the germline gene, one junction end is altered; a read error may explain this. This chain connects TRBV7-8 to TRBJ2-2, with D possibly TRBD2 on 6 matching bases. CDR1 and CDR2 from the germline V gene are SGHVS and FQNEAQ. CDR3 length equals 15 residues. CDR3 sequence: CASTAVSAKTGGLFF. CDR3 in DNA: TGTGCCAGCACCGCCGTTTCGGCCAAAACCGGGGGGCTGTTTTTT.